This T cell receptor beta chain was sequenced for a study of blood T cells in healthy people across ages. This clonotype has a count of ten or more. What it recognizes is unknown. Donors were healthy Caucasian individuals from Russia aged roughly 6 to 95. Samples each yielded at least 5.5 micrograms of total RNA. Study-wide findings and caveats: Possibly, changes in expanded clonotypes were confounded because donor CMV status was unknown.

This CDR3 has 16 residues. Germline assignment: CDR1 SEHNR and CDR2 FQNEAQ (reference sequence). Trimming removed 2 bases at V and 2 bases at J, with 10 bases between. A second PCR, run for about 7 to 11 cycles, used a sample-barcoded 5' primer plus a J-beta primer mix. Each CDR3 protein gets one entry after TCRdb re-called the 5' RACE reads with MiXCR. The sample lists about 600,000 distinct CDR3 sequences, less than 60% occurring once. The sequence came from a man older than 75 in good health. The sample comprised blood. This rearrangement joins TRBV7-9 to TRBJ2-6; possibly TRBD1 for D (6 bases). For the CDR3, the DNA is TGTGCCAGCAGCTTACCAGGGGTAGCTGGGGCCAACGTCCTGACTTTC. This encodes CASSLPGVAGANVLTF. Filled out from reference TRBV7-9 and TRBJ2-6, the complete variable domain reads DTGVSQNPRHKITKRGQNVTFRCDPISEHNRLYWYRQTLGQGPEFLTYFQNEAQLEKSRLLSDRFSAERPKGSFSTLEIQRTEQGDSAMYLCASSLPGVAGANVLTFGAGSRLTVL.